These 20 T cell receptor beta chains originate from one sample sequenced in a study of shared clonotypes between healthy human individuals. The method was immunoSEQ multiplex PCR; TCRdb's version includes in-frame clones alone and lacks a portion of them. Among 650,000 to 800,000 clones listed, 72% were seen once. The sample consisted of memory CD4+ T cells sorted from blood. Subset noted: CD45RA-negative fraction. Source of these receptors: a woman aged 25 to 39 in good health.

This clone was counted a few times. The chain uses TRBV18 and TRBJ2-1; D gene ambiguous. The CDR3 spans 16 residues. Germline assignment: CDR1 KGHSH and CDR2 LQKENI. The V gene lost 0 bases and the J gene lost 3 bases, with 12 bases spanning the gap. The CDR3 reads CASSPPGSVDYNEQFF. The CDR3 DNA reads TGTGCCAGCTCACCACCCGGGTCCGTGGACTACAATGAGCAGTTCTTC.

The gene calls are TRBV29-1 and TRBJ2-3, with D perhaps TRBD1 (5 bases). The germline V and J ends were trimmed by 7 bases and 2 bases, with 13 bases remaining between them. This CDR3 has 13 amino acids. The germline V gene has CDR1 SQVTM and CDR2 ANQGSEA. The CDR3: CSASRTNTDTQYF. CDR3 sequence (DNA): TGCAGCGCTTCCAGGACAAACACAGATACGCAGTATTTT.

As to this clone: This specimen includes other DNA sequences encoding the same CDR3. The rearrangement uses TRBV6-5 and TRBJ2-7; D possibly corresponds to TRBD1 (5 bases). V was shortened by 7 bases and J by 4 bases, with 8 bases between the two germline ends. The CDR3 has 11 amino acids. Germline V gives CDR1 MNHEY, CDR2 SVGAGI. CDR3 in amino acids: CASTQGYEQYF. The CDR3 coding sequence is TGTGCCAGCACGCAGGGTTACGAGCAGTACTTC.

The table lists this clone with a few counts. This chain links TRBV27 with TRBJ2-5; tentative D call: TRBD1 (5 bases). Per germline, CDR1 MNHEY and CDR2 SMNVEV (reference sequence). This CDR3 has 16 residues. V was pared by 0 bases and J by 7 bases, with 18 bases between. In DNA form, the CDR3 reads TGTGCCAGCAGTTTATCCTGGGGCCACGATCCCTGGACCCAGTACTTC. Protein sequence: CASSLSWGHDPWTQYF.

The chain couples TRBV11-2 to TRBJ2-1; 10 nucleotides line up with TRBD2. J gave up 10 bases and V 3 bases, and 12 bases lay outside the gene matches. The CDR3 totals 16 residues. Germline CDR1 reads SGHAT; CDR2 reads FQNNGV. The CDR3 here is CASSLTSTLAGEEQFF. CDR3 DNA sequence: TGTGCCAGCAGCTTGACTAGTACCCTAGCGGGGGAGGAGCAGTTCTTC.

The gene calls are TRBV5-4 and TRBJ1-1; TRBD1 matches 7 bases. V shed 2 bases, J shed 3 bases, and the junction held 19 bases outside the gene matches. From germline, CDR1 is SGHNT and CDR2 YYREEE (reference sequence). The CDR3 sequence is 19 residues long. The CDR3 bases are TGTGCCAGCAGCTTTGGCATGACAGGGTATGTAGATGGTGACACTGAAGCTTTCTTT. It yields the protein CASSFGMTGYVDGDTEAFF.

This chain links TRBV19 with TRBJ2-7, with TRBD2 identical over 7 bases. V lost 6 bases and J lost 5; bases outside the gene matches: 4. Germline CDR1 and CDR2: LNHDA and SQIVND (reference sequence). This CDR3 has 12 residues. The CDR3 DNA is TGTGCCAGTAGCAGTGGGAGGGACGAGCAGTACTTC. It specifies CASSSGRDEQYF.

As DNA, the CDR3 is TGTGCCAGCATCCCCCTTAGGCTTCCCGGGGAGCTGTTTTTT. It is translated as CASIPLRLPGELFF. V is TRBV9 and J is TRBJ2-2; no clear D gene. V lost 6 bases and J lost 6, with 15 bases in between. This CDR3 is built from 14 residues. In germline, CDR1 is SGDLS, CDR2 YYNGEE.

The chain has TRBV30 and TRBJ1-4; TRBD1 matches 7 bases. The CDR3 is made up of 14 amino acids. The germline V gene has CDR1 GTSNPN and CDR2 SVGIG (reference sequence). V was clipped by 4 bases and J by 5 bases; unmatched bases: 7. This CDR3 reads CAWNLGQLNEKLFF. The CDR3 nucleotides read TGTGCCTGGAACCTGGGACAGCTCAATGAAAAACTGTTTTTT.

This clone has a count of ten or more. Other DNA sequences in this specimen translate into the identical CDR3. V is TRBV7-9 and J is TRBJ2-4; TRBD1 matches 7 bases. CDR1 is SEHNR, CDR2 FQNEAQ, per germline (reference sequence). The V gene end was trimmed by 1 base and the J gene end by 8 bases; junction bases not matched to a gene: 5. CDR3 length: 14 residues. The CDR3 sequence: CASSLGQGADIQYF. The CDR3 DNA reads as TGTGCCAGCAGCTTAGGACAGGGAGCAGACATTCAGTACTTC.

This chain uses TRBV5-4 with TRBJ2-5; perhaps TRBD2 as D (5 bases). Deletions cut 2 bases from V and 5 bases from J, with 13 bases between. This CDR3 contains 14 residues. Germline CDR1 and CDR2: SGHNT and YYREEE (reference sequence). CDR3 loop: CASSFSGREETQYF. The DNA of the CDR3 is TGTGCCAGCAGCTTTTCCGGAAGGGAGGAGACCCAGTACTTC.

J is TRBJ2-1 and V is TRBV5-1; possibly TRBD1 for D (8 bases). Between the trimmed V and J ends, which lost 1 base and 7 bases, there was a span of 15 bases. The CDR3 is 15 amino acids. Looked up from germline, CDR1 is SGHRS and CDR2 is YFSETQ. The CDR3, as DNA: TGCGCCAGCAGCTTGTTTACAGGGGGGGAAAATGAGCAGTTCTTC. Translation gives CASSLFTGGENEQFF.

The chain combines TRBV10-3 with TRBJ2-2, with D possibly TRBD2 on 5 matching bases. Per the germline V gene, CDR1 is ENHRY and CDR2 is SYGVKD. The CDR3 runs 14 residues. The V end was cut by 5 bases, the J end by 4 bases, with 11 bases between. The CDR3 reads CAISMEEFTGELFF. Here the CDR3 DNA reads TGTGCCATCAGTATGGAGGAGTTCACCGGGGAGCTGTTTTTT.

This chain connects TRBV10-3 to TRBJ1-1; D is unclear. Germline-derived CDR1 and CDR2 are ENHRY and SYGVKD. V was pared by 4 bases and J by 4 bases, with 10 bases between. CDR3 size: 13 residues. The CDR3 here is CAISVEGSTEAFF. The CDR3 DNA reads TGTGCCATCAGTGTTGAGGGAAGCACTGAAGCTTTCTTT.

V usage is TRBV27 and J usage is TRBJ1-2, with 9 bases aligning to TRBD1. The germline V gene has CDR1 MNHEY and CDR2 SMNVEV (reference sequence). The trim removed 3 bases at V and 4 bases at J, leaving 3 bases unmatched. The CDR3 spans 14 residues. CDR3 coding DNA: TGTGCCAGCAGTTTTACAGGGGGCTTCTATGGCTACACCTTC. Encoded protein: CASSFTGGFYGYTF.

The chain links TRBV6-6 to TRBJ1-4, with D unclear. V was trimmed by 2 bases and J by 8 bases, leaving 6 bases between them. Per germline, CDR1 MNHNY and CDR2 SVGAGI (reference sequence). The length of the CDR3 is 12 residues. The DNA for the CDR3 is TGTGCCAGCAGTTACCCTGGAGAAAAACTGTTTTTT. It codes for CASSYPGEKLFF.

This chain uses TRBV29-1 with TRBJ1-2, with TRBD1 matching over 10 bases. The CDR3 spans 12 residues. CDR1 and CDR2 from the germline V gene are SQVTM and ANQGSEA. V trimming: 7 bases; J trimming: 6 bases; junction bases outside the gene matches: 5. CDR3 nucleotide sequence: TGCAGCGCTAGGGACAGGGGCGATGGCTACACCTTC. It codes for CSARDRGDGYTF.

J is TRBJ2-5 and V is TRBV25-1; 9 bases are a match to TRBD1. Germline loops: CDR1 MGHDK, CDR2 SYGVNS. V gave up 4 bases and J gave up 3 bases; unmatched junction bases: 9. The CDR3 is 16 amino acids. The CDR3 nucleotides read TGTGCCAGCAGTGCTTACTCCGGGACAGGGAAAGAGACCCAGTACTTC. Its translation: CASSAYSGTGKETQYF.

The chain couples TRBV6-1 to TRBJ2-7, with D possibly TRBD2 on 6 matching bases. The CDR3 has 15 amino acids. Trimming left V 0 bases short and J 1 base short, with 10 bases between. Germline CDR1 reads MNHNS; CDR2 reads SASEGT. This CDR3 reads CASSEAGGPSYEQYF. CDR3 bases: TGTGCCAGCAGTGAAGCGGGAGGACCGTCCTACGAGCAGTACTTC.

This clone showed up just once. The genes are TRBV27 and TRBJ2-7; TRBD1 agrees at 7 bases. This CDR3 has 18 amino acids. V lost 4 bases to trimming and J lost 1 base; unmatched junction nucleotides: 16. CDR1 and CDR2 (germline): MNHEY, SMNVEV (reference sequence). CDR3 sequence: CASSSKSRSGTVSYEQYF. The CDR3 DNA reads TGTGCCAGCAGTTCAAAAAGCCGTTCCGGGACAGTATCCTACGAGCAGTACTTC.